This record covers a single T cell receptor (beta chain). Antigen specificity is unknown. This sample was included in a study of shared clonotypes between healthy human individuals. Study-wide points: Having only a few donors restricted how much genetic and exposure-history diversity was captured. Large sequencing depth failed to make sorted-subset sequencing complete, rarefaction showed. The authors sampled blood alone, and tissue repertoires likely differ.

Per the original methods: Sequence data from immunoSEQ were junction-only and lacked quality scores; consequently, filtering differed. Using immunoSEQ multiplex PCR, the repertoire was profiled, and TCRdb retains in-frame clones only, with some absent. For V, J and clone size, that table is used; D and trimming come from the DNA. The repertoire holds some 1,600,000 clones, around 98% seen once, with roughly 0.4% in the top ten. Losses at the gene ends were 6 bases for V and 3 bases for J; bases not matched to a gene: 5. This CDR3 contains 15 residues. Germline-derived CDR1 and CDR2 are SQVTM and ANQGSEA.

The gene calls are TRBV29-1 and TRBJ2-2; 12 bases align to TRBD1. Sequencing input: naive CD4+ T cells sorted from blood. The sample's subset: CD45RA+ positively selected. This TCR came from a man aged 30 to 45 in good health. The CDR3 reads CSVGQGAPDTGELFF. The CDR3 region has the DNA TGCAGCGTGGGACAGGGGGCGCCGGACACCGGGGAGCTGTTTTTT.